This T cell receptor (beta chain) originates from a study of T cells in Graves' hyperthyroidism and ophthalmopathy. The study's findings and limits: In blood, most of the thyroid clonotypes expanded above 0.001 were also present.

Reasons for excluding patients were uncontrolled infection, other autoimmune disease, pregnancy or lactation. The source of the PBMCs was over 8.5 ml of fresh peripheral blood. CDR3 length: 12 amino acids. V was pared by 3 bases and J by 11 bases, with 14 bases between. Germline CDR1 reads DFQATT; CDR2 reads SNEGSKA (reference sequence). This clonotype was seen a handful of times. The antigen remains undetermined. The investigators amplified TCR beta CDR3 regions from RNA transcripts. The primer set for the first-round RT-PCR of the TCR CDR3 was HTBI. MiXCR was run by TCRdb on the multiplex PCR reads, yielding one entry per CDR3 protein. The table has some 560,000 distinct CDR3 sequences, around 16% seen once.

The V call is TRBV20-1, the J call TRBJ2-1, with D hard to call. The receptor's source is a woman aged 30 to 39 with Graves' hyperthyroidism. The specimen was blood. CDR3 region: CSAREDPGKQFF. CDR3 in DNA: TGCAGTGCTAGGGAAGACCCGGGTAAGCAGTTCTTC.